This T cell receptor beta chain came from a study of blood T cell repertoires in COVID-19. Overall study: The cDNA or gDNA used as material had been derived from T cells, B-cell-depleted T cells, or PBMCs.

The CDR3 runs to 14 residues. V was pared by 5 bases and J by 12 bases, with 14 bases of the junction left unmatched. CDR1 is LGHDT and CDR2 is YNNKEL in the germline V gene (reference sequence). Original processing methods: Amplified reference gene primers provided the basis for estimating nucleated cell counts. Clones were sequenced by immunoSEQ multiplex PCR, and TCRdb holds only the in-frame ones, with some missing. From that table come the V and J calls and clone size; the DNA was used to work out D and trimming. The table shows about 320,000 clones, with roughly nine tenths occurring only once.

Sequenced input: PBMCs or T cells enriched from blood (not recorded which). The chain joins TRBV3-1 (or the pseudogene TRBV3-2) to TRBJ2-3; 7 bases are shared with TRBD1. The receptor was isolated from a woman aged 25 to 39 who had been exposed to COVID-19. The CDR3 loop reads CASSLNPDRDSQYF. CDR3 DNA sequence: TGTGCCAGCAGCTTAAATCCTGACCGGGACAGCCAGTATTTT.